This T cell receptor (beta chain) was recovered during a study of regulatory T cells in long-lasting Graves disease. Many counts were recorded for this clonotype. Time point indicated: persistent/refractory GD, antithyroid drugs over 5 years with positive TRAb. Following extraction of RNA from PBMCs, that RNA was used to make the TCR library. Germline V gene sequence: CDR1 DFQATT, CDR2 SNEGSKA (reference sequence). This CDR3 region has 15 residues. V was shortened by 0 bases and J by 0 bases, with 11 bases between the two germline ends. The authors built TCR beta libraries using iRepertoire HTBI primers and Arm-PCR of CDR3 regions. Authors' methods: Gene usage covered approximately 65 TRBV and more than 13 TRBJ segments. TCRdb reprocessed the multiplex PCR reads with MiXCR, giving one entry per CDR3 protein. For this entry, the V and J calls and clone size follow TCRdb and not the study's own pipeline. The sample has some 450,000 distinct CDR3 sequences; 20% to 25% are singletons.

The specimen comprised peripheral blood mononuclear cells (PBMCs), sampled when the disease was refractory, from a patient treated with antithyroid drugs. The sequence was collected from a female donor with Graves disease. The chain recombines TRBV20-1 with TRBJ1-1, with a possible D match to TRBD1 (6 bases). This CDR3 is CSAREDRDMNTEAFF. The CDR3 nucleotides are TGCAGTGCTAGAGAGGATCGGGACATGAACACTGAAGCTTTCTTT.